The source of this T cell receptor beta chain is a study of cytomegalovirus exposure and HLA in healthy donors. The germline V and J ends were trimmed by 6 bases and 8 bases, with 13 bases remaining between them. Germline V gene sequence: CDR1 KGHSH, CDR2 LQKENI. The CDR3 runs 12 residues. 60 Vbeta and 13 Jbeta primers were used in PCR. Clones were read by immunoSEQ multiplex PCR, and TCRdb kept only the in-frame ones, dropping some. This table has 120,000 or so clones, around 80% appearing once. Material: PBMCs. The TCR sequence derives from a woman aged 45-65 years in good health and CMV-seropositive. V gene TRBV18 combines with J gene TRBJ1-2; a weak D match, TRBD1 (5 bases). As DNA, the CDR3 is TGTGCCAGCTCGTCCACGGGGGAAGGCTACACCTTC. Residues: CASSSTGEGYTF.